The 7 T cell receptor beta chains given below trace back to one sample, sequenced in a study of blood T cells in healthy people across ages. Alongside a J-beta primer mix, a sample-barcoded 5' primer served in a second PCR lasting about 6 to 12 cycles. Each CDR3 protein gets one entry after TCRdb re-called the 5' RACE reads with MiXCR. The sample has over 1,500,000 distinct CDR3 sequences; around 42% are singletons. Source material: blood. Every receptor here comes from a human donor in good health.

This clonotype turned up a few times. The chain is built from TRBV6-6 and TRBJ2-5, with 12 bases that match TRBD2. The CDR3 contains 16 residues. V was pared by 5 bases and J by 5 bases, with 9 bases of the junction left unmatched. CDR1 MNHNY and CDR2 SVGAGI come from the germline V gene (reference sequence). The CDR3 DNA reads TGTGCCAGCAGTCATTGGGGACTAGCGGGCGCTGAGACCCAGTACTTC. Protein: CASSHWGLAGAETQYF.

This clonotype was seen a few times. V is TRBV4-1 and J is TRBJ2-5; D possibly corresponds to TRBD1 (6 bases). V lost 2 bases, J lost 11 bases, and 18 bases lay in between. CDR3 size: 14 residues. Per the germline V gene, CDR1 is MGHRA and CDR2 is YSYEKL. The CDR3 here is CASSQPGHGLQQYF. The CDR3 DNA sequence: TGCGCCAGCAGCCAACCGGGACATGGATTACAGCAGTACTTC.

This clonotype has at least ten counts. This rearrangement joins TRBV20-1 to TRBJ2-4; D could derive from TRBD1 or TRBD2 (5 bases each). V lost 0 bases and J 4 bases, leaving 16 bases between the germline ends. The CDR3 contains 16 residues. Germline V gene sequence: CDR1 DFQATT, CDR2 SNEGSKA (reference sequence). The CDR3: CSARELIRDLKNIQYF. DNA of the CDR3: TGCAGTGCTAGAGAACTAATCCGGGACCTTAAAAACATTCAGTACTTC.

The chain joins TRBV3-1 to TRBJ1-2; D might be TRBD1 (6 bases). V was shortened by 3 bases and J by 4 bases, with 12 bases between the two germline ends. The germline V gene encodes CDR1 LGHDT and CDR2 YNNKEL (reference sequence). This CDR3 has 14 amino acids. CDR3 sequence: CASSHLDSSYGYTF. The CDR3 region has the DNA TGTGCCAGCAGCCACCTGGACAGCTCCTATGGCTACACCTTC.

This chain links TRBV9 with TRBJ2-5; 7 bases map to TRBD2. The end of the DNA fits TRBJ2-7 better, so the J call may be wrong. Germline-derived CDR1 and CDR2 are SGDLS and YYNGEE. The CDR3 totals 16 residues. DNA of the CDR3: TGTGCCAGCAGCCCCCAGAGTGGGACTACCAACTACGAGCAGTACTTC. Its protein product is CASSPQSGTTNYEQYF.

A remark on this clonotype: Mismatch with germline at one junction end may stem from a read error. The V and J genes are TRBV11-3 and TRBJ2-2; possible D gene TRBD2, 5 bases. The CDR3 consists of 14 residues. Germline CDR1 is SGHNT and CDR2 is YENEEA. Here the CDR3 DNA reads TGTGCCAGCACCTTAGGGAGGAACACCGGGGAGCTGTTTTTT. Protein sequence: CASTLGRNTGELFF.

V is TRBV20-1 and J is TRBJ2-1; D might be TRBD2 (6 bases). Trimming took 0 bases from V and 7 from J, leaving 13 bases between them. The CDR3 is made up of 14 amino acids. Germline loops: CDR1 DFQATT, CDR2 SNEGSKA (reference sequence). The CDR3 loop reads CSARDPWGGNEQFF. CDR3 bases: TGCAGTGCTAGAGATCCCTGGGGAGGAAATGAGCAGTTCTTC.